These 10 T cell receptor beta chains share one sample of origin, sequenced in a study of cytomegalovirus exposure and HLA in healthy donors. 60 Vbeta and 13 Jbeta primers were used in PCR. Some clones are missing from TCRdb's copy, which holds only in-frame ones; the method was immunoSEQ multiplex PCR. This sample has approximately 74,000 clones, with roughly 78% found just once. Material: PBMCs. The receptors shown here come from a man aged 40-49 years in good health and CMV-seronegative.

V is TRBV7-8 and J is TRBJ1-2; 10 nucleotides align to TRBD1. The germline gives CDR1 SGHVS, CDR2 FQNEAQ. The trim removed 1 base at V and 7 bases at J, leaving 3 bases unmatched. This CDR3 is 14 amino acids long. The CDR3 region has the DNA TGTGCCAGCAGCTTAGGACAGGGGGCGGGTGGCTACACCTTC. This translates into CASSLGQGAGGYTF.

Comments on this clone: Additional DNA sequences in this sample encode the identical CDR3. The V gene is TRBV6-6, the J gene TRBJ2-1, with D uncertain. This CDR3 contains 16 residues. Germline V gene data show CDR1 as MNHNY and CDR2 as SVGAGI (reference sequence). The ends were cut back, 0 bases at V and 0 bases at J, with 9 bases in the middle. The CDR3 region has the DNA TGTGCCAGCAGTTACTCGATGCCGAGCTCCTACAATGAGCAGTTCTTC. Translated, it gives CASSYSMPSSYNEQFF.

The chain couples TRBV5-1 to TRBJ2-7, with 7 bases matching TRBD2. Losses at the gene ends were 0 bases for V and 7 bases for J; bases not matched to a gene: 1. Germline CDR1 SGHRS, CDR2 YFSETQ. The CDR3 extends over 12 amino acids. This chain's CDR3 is CASSLGGGEQYF. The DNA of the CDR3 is TGCGCCAGCAGCTTGGGGGGAGGGGAGCAGTACTTC.

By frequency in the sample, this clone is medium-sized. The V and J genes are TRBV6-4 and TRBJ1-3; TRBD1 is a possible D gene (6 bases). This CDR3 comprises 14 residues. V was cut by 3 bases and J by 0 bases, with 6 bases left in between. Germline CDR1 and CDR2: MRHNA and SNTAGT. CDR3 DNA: TGTGCCAGCAGTGAGGACAGCTCTGGAAACACCATATATTTT. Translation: CASSEDSSGNTIYF.

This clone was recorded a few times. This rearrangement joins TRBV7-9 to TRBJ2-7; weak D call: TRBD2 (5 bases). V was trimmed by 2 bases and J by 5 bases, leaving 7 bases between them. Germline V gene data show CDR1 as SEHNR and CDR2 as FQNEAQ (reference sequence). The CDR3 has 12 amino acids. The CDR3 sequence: CASSLTGDEQYF. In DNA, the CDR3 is TGTGCCAGCAGCTTAACCGGGGACGAGCAGTACTTC. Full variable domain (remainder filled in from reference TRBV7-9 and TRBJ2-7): DTGVSQNPRHKITKRGQNVTFRCDPISEHNRLYWYRQTLGQGPEFLTYFQNEAQLEKSRLLSDRFSAERPKGSFSTLEIQRTEQGDSAMYLCASSLTGDEQYFGPGTRLTVT.

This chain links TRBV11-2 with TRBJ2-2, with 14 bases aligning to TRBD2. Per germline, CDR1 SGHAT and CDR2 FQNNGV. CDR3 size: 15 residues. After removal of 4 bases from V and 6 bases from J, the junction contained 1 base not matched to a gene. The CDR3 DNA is TGTGCCAGCAGCTCGGGACTAGCGGGAGCCGGGGAGCTGTTTTTT. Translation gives CASSSGLAGAGELFF.

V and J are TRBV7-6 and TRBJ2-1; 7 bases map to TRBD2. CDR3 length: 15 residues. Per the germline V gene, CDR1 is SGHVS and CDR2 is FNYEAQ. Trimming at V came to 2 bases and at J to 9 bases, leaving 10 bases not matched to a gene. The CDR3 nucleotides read TGTGCCAGCAGCTTAATCGGGGGGTCGGTGTCTGAGCAGTTCTTC. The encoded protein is CASSLIGGSVSEQFF.

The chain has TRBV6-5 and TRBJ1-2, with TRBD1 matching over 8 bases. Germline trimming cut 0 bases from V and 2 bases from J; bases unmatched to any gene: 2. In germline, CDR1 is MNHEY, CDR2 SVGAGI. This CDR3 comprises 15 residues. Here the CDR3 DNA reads TGTGCCAGCAGTTACTCGCGACAGGGGAACTATGGCTACACCTTC. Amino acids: CASSYSRQGNYGYTF.

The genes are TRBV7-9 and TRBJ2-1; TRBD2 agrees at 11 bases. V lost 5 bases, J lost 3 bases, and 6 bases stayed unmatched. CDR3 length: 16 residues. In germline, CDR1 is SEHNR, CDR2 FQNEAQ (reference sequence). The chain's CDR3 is CASSPRLAGLYNEQFF. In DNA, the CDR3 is TGTGCCAGCAGCCCCAGACTAGCGGGGCTCTACAATGAGCAGTTCTTC.

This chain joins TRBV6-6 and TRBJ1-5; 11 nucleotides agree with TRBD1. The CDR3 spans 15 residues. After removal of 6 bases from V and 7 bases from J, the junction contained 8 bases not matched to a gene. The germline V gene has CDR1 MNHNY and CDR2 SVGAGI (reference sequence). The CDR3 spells CASREGTGGWQPQHF. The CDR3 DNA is TGTGCCAGCAGGGAAGGGACAGGGGGTTGGCAGCCCCAGCATTTT.